The 21 T cell receptor beta chains below come from one sample, sequenced in a study of blood T cell repertoires in COVID-19. Generated by immunoSEQ multiplex PCR, the TCRdb table keeps only in-frame clones and is missing some. The data hold roughly 93,000 clones, with approximately 90% observed a single time. Sequenced input: peripheral blood. Source of these receptors: a man aged 45-60 years with acute or convalescent COVID-19.

This chain joins TRBV6-4 and TRBJ2-1, with 14 positions matching TRBD2. After removal of 4 bases from V and 6 bases from J, the junction contained 2 bases not matched to a gene. This CDR3 has 15 amino acids. Germline loops: CDR1 MRHNA, CDR2 SNTAGT. The CDR3 is CASSGLAGGSNEQFF. CDR3 DNA sequence: TGTGCCAGCAGTGGACTAGCGGGGGGGAGCAATGAGCAGTTCTTC.

The chain couples TRBV29-1 to TRBJ2-1; 9 nucleotides line up with TRBD2. Germline CDR1 SQVTM, CDR2 ANQGSEA. Trimming at V came to 3 bases and at J to 6 bases, leaving 6 bases not matched to a gene. The CDR3 loop spans 14 amino acids. Here the CDR3 reads CSVDGGGAPNEQFF. The CDR3 DNA reads as TGCAGCGTTGACGGCGGGGGGGCCCCCAATGAGCAGTTCTTC.

V and J are TRBV27 and TRBJ2-3; D gene unclear. The germline V and J ends were trimmed by 6 bases and 1 base, with 8 bases remaining between them. In germline, CDR1 is MNHEY, CDR2 SMNVEV (reference sequence). There are 13 residues in the CDR3. The CDR3 protein is CASRFQGTDTQYF. In DNA form, the CDR3 reads TGTGCCAGCAGATTCCAGGGCACAGATACGCAGTATTTT.

This clone was picked up one time. This chain links TRBV7-8 with TRBJ1-3; 7 nucleotides match TRBD1. V shed 5 bases, J shed 0 bases, and the junction held 1 base outside the gene matches. The CDR3 is 14 residues long. Looked up from germline, CDR1 is SGHVS and CDR2 is FQNEAQ. The CDR3 region has the DNA TGTGCCAGCAGCCACAGGGGCTCTGGAAACACCATATATTTT. Translated: CASSHRGSGNTIYF.

The chain has TRBV27 and TRBJ1-1; a weak D match, TRBD1 (6 bases). Germline CDR1 and CDR2: MNHEY and SMNVEV (reference sequence). The CDR3 length is 13 residues. The V end lost 4 bases, the J end lost 5 bases, and 11 bases lay between the germline ends. This CDR3 is CASSSRRGTEAFF. The CDR3 DNA follows: TGTGCCAGCAGTTCCCGCAGGGGTACTGAAGCTTTCTTT.

V is TRBV7-9 and J is TRBJ1-3; possibly TRBD1 for D (5 bases). Germline loops: CDR1 SEHNR, CDR2 FQNEAQ (reference sequence). The CDR3 contains 16 residues. V dropped 0 bases and J dropped 0 bases, with 9 bases sitting between them. The CDR3 reads CASSLAGGISGNTIYF. The CDR3 DNA follows: TGTGCCAGCAGCTTAGCGGGGGGAATCTCTGGAAACACCATATATTTT.

This chain joins TRBV5-1 and TRBJ2-1, with D maybe TRBD2 (6 bases). V shed 4 bases and J shed 5 bases, with 16 bases lying between them. The CDR3 is 15 amino acids. Germline V lookup: CDR1 SGHRS, CDR2 YFSETQ. CDR3 coding DNA: TGCGCCAGCAGCACCGGTGTAGCGGCCAACAATGAGCAGTTCTTC. Translation: CASSTGVAANNEQFF. Filled out from reference TRBV5-1 and TRBJ2-1, the complete variable domain reads KAGVTQTPRYLIKTRGQQVTLSCSPISGHRSVSWYQQTPGQGLQFLFEYFSETQRNKGNFPGRFSGRQFSNSRSEMNVSTLELGDSALYLCASSTGVAANNEQFFGPGTRLTVL.

In its sample, this clone was seen a few times. The V and J genes are TRBV2 and TRBJ1-6, with 7 bases lining up with TRBD1. Germline assignment: CDR1 SNHLY and CDR2 FYNNEI. This CDR3 comprises 16 residues. V lost 4 bases to trimming and J lost 5 bases; unmatched junction nucleotides: 8. The CDR3 loop reads CASSGGMGQNNSPLHF. CDR3 in DNA: TGTGCCAGCAGTGGGGGGATGGGACAGAATAATTCACCCCTCCACTTT.

The chain uses TRBV7-8 and TRBJ2-5; D may be TRBD1 (6 bases). The germline V and J ends were trimmed by 5 bases and 6 bases, with 19 bases remaining between them. The CDR3 loop spans 15 amino acids. The germline V gene encodes CDR1 SGHVS and CDR2 FQNEAQ. CDR3 sequence reads: CASSTPAGQRKTQYF. In nucleotides, the CDR3 is TGTGCCAGCAGCACCCCGGCCGGACAGAGAAAGACCCAGTACTTC.

The chain carries TRBV5-1 and TRBJ2-3; 9 nucleotides align to TRBD2. Looked up from germline, CDR1 is SGHRS and CDR2 is YFSETQ. Unmatched junction bases numbered 7, after V lost 1 base and J lost 4 bases. The CDR3 spans 16 residues. The CDR3 DNA reads as TGCGCCAGCAGCTTGTCTCCTAGCGGGGATGCAGATACGCAGTATTTT. Protein product: CASSLSPSGDADTQYF.

In its sample, this clone was seen a few times. The CDR3 loop reads CASSMGQSYEQYF. CDR3 in DNA: TGTGCCAGCAGCATGGGACAGTCCTACGAGCAGTACTTC. This chain links TRBV7-3 with TRBJ2-7; 7 bases agree with TRBD1. V lost 5 bases to trimming and J lost 1 base; unmatched junction nucleotides: 2. The V gene's germline CDR1 is SGHTA and CDR2 FQGTGA. The CDR3 spans 13 residues.

V and J are TRBV12-3 or TRBV12-4 and TRBJ1-5, with D hard to call. V gave up 6 bases and J gave up 6 bases, with 9 bases separating them. CDR3 length equals 12 residues. For the CDR3, the DNA is TGTGCCAGCAGCATCGACTTTCAGCCCCAGCATTTT. Amino acids: CASSIDFQPQHF.

V gene TRBV6-5 combines with J gene TRBJ2-3; the match to TRBD1 covers 8 bases. J was trimmed by 0 bases and V by 6 bases; bases with no gene match: 5. This CDR3 spans 15 amino acids. CDR1 is MNHEY, CDR2 SVGAGI, per germline. The CDR3, as DNA: TGTGCCAGCAGGATGACAGGGGCAAGCACAGATACGCAGTATTTT. It specifies CASRMTGASTDTQYF.

In the case of this clone: Other DNA sequences in this sample translate to the same CDR3. The V gene is TRBV5-1, the J gene TRBJ1-5; D is undetermined. Germline V CDR1 and CDR2: SGHRS, YFSETQ. Trimming took 0 bases from V and 6 from J, leaving 7 bases between them. This CDR3 is 13 amino acids long. The CDR3: CASSLGGSQPQHF. The CDR3 DNA is TGCGCCAGCAGCTTGGGAGGGAGTCAGCCCCAGCATTTT.

V and J are TRBV19 and TRBJ2-5; TRBD2 is a possible D gene (7 bases). This CDR3 has 14 residues. The V gene lost 1 base and the J gene lost 6 bases, with 12 bases spanning the gap. Per germline, CDR1 LNHDA and CDR2 SQIVND (reference sequence). Here the CDR3 reads CASSIAGGGKTQYF. CDR3 coding DNA: TGTGCCAGTAGTATAGCGGGGGGCGGTAAGACCCAGTACTTC.

The chain uses TRBV15 and TRBJ2-5; the match to TRBD2 covers 7 bases. Germline trimming cut 0 bases from V and 9 bases from J; bases unmatched to any gene: 7. Germline V gene data show CDR1 as LNHNV and CDR2 as YYDKDF (reference sequence). There are 14 residues in the CDR3. The CDR3 sequence: CATSRDQGGRAQYF. The CDR3 nucleotides are TGTGCCACCAGCAGAGATCAGGGTGGGAGGGCCCAGTACTTC.

The chain has TRBV19 and TRBJ2-3; perhaps TRBD2 as D (5 bases). The germline V gene has CDR1 LNHDA and CDR2 SQIVND (reference sequence). Deletions cut 7 bases from V and 5 bases from J, with 19 bases between. The CDR3 sequence is 15 residues long. The CDR3 DNA reads as TGTGCCAGTATGAAGGGCCTTGACCGGGGAGATACGCAGTATTTT. Protein product: CASMKGLDRGDTQYF.

This rearrangement joins TRBV19 to TRBJ1-5; TRBD1 might be the D (5 bases). Germline CDR1 is LNHDA and CDR2 is SQIVND (reference sequence). The V and J ends lost 4 bases and 8 bases respectively, with 6 bases between them. CDR3 length: 11 residues. The CDR3 here is CASSKGEPQHF. The CDR3 DNA is TGTGCCAGTAGTAAAGGGGAGCCCCAGCATTTT.

This chain connects TRBV2 to TRBJ1-6; 7 nucleotides line up with TRBD1. The CDR3 is 16 residues long. The germline CDR1 and CDR2 sequences are SNHLY and FYNNEI. V shed 8 bases, J shed 6 bases, and the junction held 13 bases outside the gene matches. CDR3 in amino acids: CASLGPTGVSNSPLHF. The CDR3, as DNA: TGTGCCAGCCTAGGGCCTACAGGGGTGAGTAATTCACCCCTCCACTTT.

This clone was counted between two and nine times. The chain has TRBV6-5 and TRBJ1-3, with 8 bases fitting TRBD1. CDR3 size: 15 residues. Germline lookup yields CDR1 MNHEY and CDR2 SVGAGI. After removal of 6 bases from V and 1 base from J, the junction contained 5 bases not matched to a gene. CDR3 region: CASSTTGGSGNTIYF. The CDR3 DNA reads as TGTGCCAGCAGCACTACAGGGGGATCTGGAAACACCATATATTTT.

The chain uses TRBV2 and TRBJ2-7; D remains ambiguous. The ends were cut back, 2 bases at V and 1 base at J, with 12 bases in the middle. This CDR3 is 15 amino acids long. Per germline, CDR1 SNHLY and CDR2 FYNNEI. The CDR3 loop is CASSESVAVSYEQYV. The CDR3 DNA follows: TGTGCCAGCAGTGAATCGGTGGCGGTGTCCTACGAGCAGTACGTC.